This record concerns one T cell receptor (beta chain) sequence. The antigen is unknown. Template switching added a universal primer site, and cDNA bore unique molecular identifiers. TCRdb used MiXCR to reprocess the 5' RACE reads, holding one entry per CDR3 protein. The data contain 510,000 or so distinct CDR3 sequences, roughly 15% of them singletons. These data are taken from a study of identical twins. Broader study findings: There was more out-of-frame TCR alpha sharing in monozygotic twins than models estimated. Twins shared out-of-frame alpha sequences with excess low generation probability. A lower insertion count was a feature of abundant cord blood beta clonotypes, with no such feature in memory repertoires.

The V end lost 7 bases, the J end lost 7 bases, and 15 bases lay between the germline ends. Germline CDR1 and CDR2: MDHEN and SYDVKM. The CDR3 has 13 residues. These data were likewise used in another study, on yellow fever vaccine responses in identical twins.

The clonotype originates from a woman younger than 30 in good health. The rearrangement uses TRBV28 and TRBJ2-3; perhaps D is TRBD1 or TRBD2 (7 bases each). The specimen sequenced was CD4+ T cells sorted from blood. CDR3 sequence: CASTPQGGHTQYF. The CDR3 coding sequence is TGTGCCAGCACTCCCCAGGGGGGGCATACGCAGTATTTT.